This T cell receptor beta chain was sequenced during a study of blood T cell repertoires in COVID-19. Overall study: The United States, Italy and Spain were the sources of the acute and convalescent COVID-19 samples. T cells, B-cell-depleted T cells, or PBMCs provided the cDNA or gDNA that served as material.

Authors' data handling: From reference gene primer amplification, estimates of nucleated cell counts were derived. The method was immunoSEQ multiplex PCR; TCRdb's version includes in-frame clones alone and lacks a portion of them. The V and J calls and the clone size are those of that table, but D and trimming were determined from the DNA. The sample includes about 46,000 clones, over 70% of them seen just once. CDR3 length: 16 residues. Germline CDR1 is SNHLY and CDR2 is FYNNEI. Trimming removed 0 bases from V and 0 bases from J, with 11 bases in between. The receptor was isolated from a woman older than 75 with acute or convalescent COVID-19. The chain joins TRBV2 to TRBJ1-1; D call uncertain. The sequenced sample consisted of peripheral blood. The CDR3 loop reads CASSEARLPMNTEAFF. As DNA, the CDR3 is TGTGCCAGCAGTGAAGCCAGGTTACCCATGAACACTGAAGCTTTCTTT. Supplemented by reference TRBV2 and TRBJ1-1, the full variable domain reads EPEVTQTPSHQVTQMGQEVILRCVPISNHLYFYWYRQILGQKVEFLVSFYNNEISEKSEIFDDQFSVERPDGSNFTLKIRSTKLEDSAMYFCASSEARLPMNTEAFFGQGTRLTVV.